The entry below describes one TCR beta chain. MiXCR was run by TCRdb on the 5' RACE reads, yielding one entry per CDR3 protein. This sample carries 470,000 or so distinct CDR3 sequences, about 20% of them seen once, and the ten largest clones take more than 8%. This entry comes from a study of T-cell memory formation after mild COVID-19. Sequencing was done on a sample of PBMCs or a T cell subset sorted from them (not recorded which). This receptor was taken from an adult woman who had mild COVID-19 (a few samples of this study predate the infection). Cell type and time point are not known.

CDR3 in amino acids: CASSSGETYNEQFF. The CDR3 nucleotides are TGCGCCAGCAGCTCGGGCGAGACCTACAATGAGCAGTTCTTC. The rearrangement joins TRBV5-1 to TRBJ2-1, with D uncertain. V was clipped by 3 bases and J by 2 bases, with 9 bases between them. This CDR3 has 14 amino acids. Germline V gives CDR1 SGHRS, CDR2 YFSETQ.